This T cell receptor beta chain was captured in a study of T cell responses to AZD1222 COVID-19 vaccine. From germline, CDR1 is ENHRY and CDR2 SYGVKD. There are 15 residues in the CDR3. V lost 8 bases, J lost 0 bases, and 14 bases lay in between. Produced via immunoSEQ multiplex PCR; TCRdb's table is partial and in-frame only. The profile shows about 110,000 clones, roughly 90% of them singletons. On this clone: What it recognizes is unknown.

Study observations and caveats: Within unmutated variant regions lay the reported targets of nearly half of spike-specific TCRs.

The source is an adult in good health. This specimen consisted of peripheral blood, obtained on day 0 of MenACWY control vaccination. The chain recombines TRBV10-3 with TRBJ2-1, with D hard to call. This CDR3 is CAIRTHSSSYNEQFF. CDR3 in DNA: TGTGCCATCCGAACTCACTCCAGCTCCTACAATGAGCAGTTCTTC.